This T cell receptor (beta chain) emerged from a study of blood T cells in healthy people across ages (dated by TCRdb to 2014 to 2015). In terms of the full investigation: In model experiments, template switching captured about one uniquely barcoded TCR beta cDNA molecule for every two T cells. The study measured age-related changes in TCR beta repertoire diversity using deep sequencing normalized with unique cDNA molecular identifiers. The donors were divided into four age groups: young (average approximately 15 years), middle-aged (approximately 39), aged (roughly 66) and long-lived (about 80). Donors of different ages were randomly distributed across sequencing lanes to avoid experimental bias. For two donors (one aged 18 to 30 and one aged 80 or older), the study analyzed two additional independent replicas of 1 million unique cDNA reads from the same blood draw. General findings and caveats noted by the study authors: As age increased, observed TCR beta diversity per million T cells dropped in a roughly linear way, and a significant reduction was already evident by age around 41. Because donor CMV infection status was unknown, age-related changes in expanded clonotypes were potentially confounded. Because profiling used bulk unsorted PBMCs, naive and antigen-experienced compartments could not be compared conclusively. Estimates of total diversity based on one million sequenced T cells were regarded as lower bounds and as underestimates. Compared with the aged group, the long-lived group had more naive CD4+ T cells, fewer expanded clones and increased TCR diversity, a pattern suggesting age selection. There was a strong correlation between observed TCR beta diversity and the percentage of naive T cells measured by flow cytometry.

CDR1 SNHLY and CDR2 FYNNEI are derived from the germline V gene. V is cut by 6 bases and J by 8 bases, and the space between the germline ends is 13 bases. The CDR3, cysteine through phenylalanine, is 13 amino acids long. CDR3 DNA is the only sequence kept; it has 39 bases, read in frame from the first base. This clonotype was recorded a few times. Its antigen is unknown. There are no base qualities to consult, and no much larger clone falls within one base. The library was made by 5' RACE. Instrument used: Illumina HiSeq 2500. A second roughly 6 to 12 cycle PCR used a sample-barcoded 5' primer and a J-beta primer mix. A template-switch 5' adaptor carrying 12 random nucleotides introduced a unique molecular identifier onto each TCR beta cDNA molecule. At least 2.5 million CDR3-containing paired-end reads were obtained from each sample. The Mint cDNA synthesis kit, primed by a TRBC-specific oligonucleotide, was used to synthesize first-strand cDNA from all RNA. All cDNA was treated with uracil-DNA glycosylase and then went through a first 18-cycle PCR with the universal primers M1SS and BC2_uni_R. In the authors' own workflow: Each sample was normalized by randomly selecting 1 million high-quality reads, each carrying a distinct molecular identifier. Instead of being binned into consensus sequences, reads that shared molecular identifiers were thrown out. MiTCR, run with a Q25 quality threshold and the strictest error-elimination algorithm, handled CDR3 identification, clonotype clustering and error correction. Lower-bound total TCR beta diversity was estimated with a nonparametric unseen species model using Euler transformation. TCRdb handled the public reads itself, with Q25 trimming in fastp and clone calling in MiXCR, and kept productive beta chains. CDR3 protein duplicates are merged, each entry listing the most common genes and DNA. The V and J calls here are based on TCRdb, not the publication. The sample data list about 640,000 distinct CDR3 sequences, and under 65% of these were observed just once. Over 35% of the sample is held by the ten biggest clonotypes.

The donors were roughly 40 Caucasian individuals from Russia, aged about 6 to 95 years, who were systemically healthy. Roughly 9 milliliters of peripheral blood were drawn from each donor into EDTA-treated Vacutainer tubes. Ficoll-Paque density-gradient centrifugation was used to isolate PBMCs, with at least 7 million per sample. Total RNA was extracted from PBMCs with Trizol reagent, with at least 6 micrograms obtained per sample. The percentages of naive CD45RAhigh/CD27high T cells were determined by flow cytometry on a PBMC aliquot from every donor. The chain is encoded by TRBV2 joined to TRBJ1-4, with an unclear D gene assignment. The sequencing sample was made of blood. The source is a man aged 55 to 69 in good health. The CDR3 sequence is CASSIREYEKLFF. The DNA is TGTGCCAGCAGCATCCGGGAGTACGAAAAACTGTTTTTT. With the rest looked up from the reference TRBV2 and TRBJ1-4 genes rather than sequenced, the full variable domain is EPEVTQTPSHQVTQMGQEVILRCVPISNHLYFYWYRQILGQKVEFLVSFYNNEISEKSEIFDDQFSVERPDGSNFTLKIRSTKLEDSAMYFCASSIREYEKLFFGSGTQLSVL.